This entry describes one T cell receptor beta chain. These data are taken from a study of T cell responses to AZD1222 COVID-19 vaccine. CDR1 and CDR2 (germline): SGHTA, FQGNSA. J lost 9 bases, V lost 1 base, and 6 bases had no gene match. This CDR3 is built from 14 residues. Profiled with immunoSEQ multiplex PCR; TCRdb holds only in-frame clones, not every one. Counted here are about 110,000 clones, 80% to 95% occurring once; the ten biggest clones make up roughly 2.7%. Samples with a second dose at about 4 or about 12 weeks were pooled together. The chain joins TRBV7-2 to TRBJ2-7; 10 positions match TRBD1. Specimen: peripheral blood, collected 28 days after the second AZD1222 dose. This TCR was recovered from an adult who received the AZD1222 COVID-19 vaccine. CDR3 amino acids: CASSLGGQGSSQYF. In DNA form, the CDR3 reads TGTGCCAGCAGCTTAGGGGGACAGGGGTCGTCGCAGTACTTC.